The 9 T cell receptor beta chains below were found in one sample sequenced in a study of blood T cell repertoires in COVID-19. Sequenced by immunoSEQ multiplex PCR; TCRdb stores in-frame clones only, minus some. The table shows around 200,000 clones, with about 87% occurring only once. Sequenced input: peripheral blood. These TCRs come from a man in his sixties who had recovered from COVID-19.

The genes are TRBV27 and TRBJ1-1; D is uncertain. Trimming cost V 6 bases and J 1 base, with 15 bases left between them. CDR3 length equals 15 residues. Germline-derived CDR1 and CDR2 are MNHEY and SMNVEV (reference sequence). The CDR3, as DNA: TGTGCCAGCAGCCCATTCGGGTCTTCGAACACTGAAGCTTTCTTT. This encodes CASSPFGSSNTEAFF.

V gene TRBV19 combines with J gene TRBJ2-1, with a possible D match to TRBD2 (5 bases). Germline loops: CDR1 LNHDA, CDR2 SQIVND (reference sequence). V was pared by 7 bases and J by 8 bases, with 15 bases between. The CDR3 sequence is 13 residues long. As DNA, the CDR3 is TGTGCCAGTACCCACGGAGGCCCCCATGAGCAGTTCTTC. Protein sequence: CASTHGGPHEQFF.

The chain is built from TRBV6-5 and TRBJ1-6; 7 bases match TRBD1. This CDR3 contains 14 residues. CDR1 is MNHEY and CDR2 is SVGAGI in the germline V gene. The V segment lost 10 bases and the J segment 5 bases; nucleotides outside the gene matches: 8. The chain's CDR3 is CAITATGDNSPLHF. The CDR3 DNA reads TGTGCCATCACCGCTACAGGGGATAATTCACCCCTCCACTTT.

The chain carries TRBV28 and TRBJ1-1; tentatively, D is TRBD1 (5 bases). V dropped 6 bases and J dropped 5 bases, with 13 bases sitting between them. This CDR3 is built from 13 residues. Germline V lookup: CDR1 MDHEN, CDR2 SYDVKM. CDR3 sequence: CASSGGLGTEAFF. CDR3 DNA: TGTGCCAGCAGCGGGGGACTGGGGACTGAAGCTTTCTTT.

The chain has TRBV28 and TRBJ2-1, with 8 bases that match TRBD2. CDR1 and CDR2 (germline): MDHEN, SYDVKM. V lost 2 bases, J lost 3 bases, and 3 bases stayed unmatched. The CDR3 length is 15 residues. In DNA form, the CDR3 reads TGTGCCAGCAGTTTAACTAGCGGAGGCTACAATGAGCAGTTCTTC. Protein sequence: CASSLTSGGYNEQFF.

V is TRBV10-3 and J is TRBJ2-7; possibly TRBD2 for D (6 bases). Germline V gene data show CDR1 as ENHRY and CDR2 as SYGVKD. The CDR3 covers 15 residues. Trimming cost V 2 bases and J 0 bases, with 11 bases left between them. The CDR3 region has the DNA TGTGCCATCAGTGAGAAGGACGGGAGCTCCTACGAGCAGTACTTC. As protein: CAISEKDGSSYEQYF.

This chain connects TRBV5-1 to TRBJ2-3; 8 bases are shared with TRBD2. The CDR3 covers 16 residues. Germline V gene data show CDR1 as SGHRS and CDR2 as YFSETQ. Unmatched junction bases numbered 6, after V lost 0 bases and J lost 3 bases. CDR3 sequence: CASSLASGGDTDTQYF. Here the CDR3 DNA reads TGCGCCAGCAGCTTGGCCAGCGGGGGAGATACAGATACGCAGTATTTT. Based on the CDR3 plus reference TRBV5-1 and TRBJ2-3, the full variable domain is KAGVTQTPRYLIKTRGQQVTLSCSPISGHRSVSWYQQTPGQGLQFLFEYFSETQRNKGNFPGRFSGRQFSNSRSEMNVSTLELGDSALYLCASSLASGGDTDTQYFGPGTRLTVL.

J is TRBJ1-6 and V is TRBV7-2; 9 bases line up with TRBD1. V was pared by 5 bases and J by 10 bases, with 6 bases of the junction left unmatched. There are 14 residues in the CDR3. Germline lookup yields CDR1 SGHTA and CDR2 FQGNSA. The CDR3 coding sequence is TGTGCCAGCAGCGGCCGGGACAGGGTATCACCCCTCCACTTT. Its translation is CASSGRDRVSPLHF. Filled out from reference TRBV7-2 and TRBJ1-6, the complete variable domain reads GAGVSQSPSNKVTEKGKDVELRCDPISGHTALYWYRQSLGQGLEFLIYFQGNSAPDKSGLPSDRFSAERTGGSVSTLTIQRTQQEDSAVYLCASSGRDRVSPLHFGNGTRLTVT.

This clone has more than one count but fewer than ten. The rearrangement links TRBV6-5 to TRBJ2-2; a weak D match, TRBD2 (6 bases). The length of the CDR3 is 16 residues. V gave up 0 bases and J gave up 5 bases, with 13 bases separating them. In germline, CDR1 is MNHEY, CDR2 SVGAGI. CDR3: CASSYSLGGPTGELFF. The CDR3, as DNA: TGTGCCAGCAGTTACTCGCTGGGGGGACCAACCGGGGAGCTGTTTTTT.